This T cell receptor (beta chain) was captured in a study of T cell changes during pregnancy in multiple sclerosis. Method: immunoSEQ multiplex PCR; TCRdb's copy keeps in-frame clones and lacks some. The profile shows roughly 87,000 clones, approximately 90% of them singletons. This specimen consisted of PBMCs, obtained in the first trimester of pregnancy. This clonotype was sampled from a female donor in good health, serving as a control in a pregnancy study. Some clones in this sample may be carry-over from other donors' samples.

The chain's CDR3 is CASSPSGGTNTGELFF. DNA of the CDR3: TGTGCCAGCAGTCCCTCTGGGGGGACTAACACCGGGGAGCTGTTTTTT. The rearrangement uses TRBV6-6 and TRBJ2-2, with D perhaps matching TRBD2 (6 bases). This CDR3 spans 16 amino acids. Germline lookup yields CDR1 MNHNY and CDR2 SVGAGI (reference sequence). V gave up 5 bases and J gave up 2 bases, with 15 bases separating them.